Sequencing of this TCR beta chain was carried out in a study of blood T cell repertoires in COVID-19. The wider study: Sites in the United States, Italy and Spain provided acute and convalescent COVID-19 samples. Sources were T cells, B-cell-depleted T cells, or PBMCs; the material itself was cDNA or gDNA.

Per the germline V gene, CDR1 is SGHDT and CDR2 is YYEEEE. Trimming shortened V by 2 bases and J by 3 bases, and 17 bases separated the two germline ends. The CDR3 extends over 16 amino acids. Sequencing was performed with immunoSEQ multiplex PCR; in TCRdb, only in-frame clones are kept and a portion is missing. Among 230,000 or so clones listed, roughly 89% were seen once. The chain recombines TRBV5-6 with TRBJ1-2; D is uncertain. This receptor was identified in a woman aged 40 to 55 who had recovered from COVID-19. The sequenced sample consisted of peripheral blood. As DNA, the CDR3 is TGTGCCAGCAGCTTTTACTTTCCGAGGATCGACTATGGCTACACCTTC. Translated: CASSFYFPRIDYGYTF.